The next 25 T cell receptor beta chains were all read from a single sample in a study of persistence of HIV-infected CD4 T cells. The immunoSEQ assay was version 4, run in survey mode. This table comes from immunoSEQ multiplex PCR, and its TCRdb copy is limited to in-frame clones, with some not included. The table has 40,000 to 60,000 clones, more than 80% seen once. Cells were stimulated nonspecifically with anti-CD3/anti-CD28 magnetic beads. CD4+ T cells upregulating both CD40 ligand and CD69 were sorted as responding cells. The antigens these receptors bind are not known. Sample: CD4+ T cells sorted from PBMCs after roughly 19-hour stimulation, taken from a patient who received antiretroviral therapy. Receptors originate from an adult woman with HIV who was CMV-seropositive.

CDR3 residues: CASSLYFSGANVLTF. In DNA form, the CDR3 reads TGTGCCAGCAGTTTATATTTTTCTGGGGCCAACGTCCTGACTTTC. The J gene is TRBJ2-6, the V gene TRBV28; no firm D call. CDR3 length equals 15 residues. The germline gives CDR1 MDHEN, CDR2 SYDVKM. V was clipped by 1 base and J by 1 base, with 5 bases between them.

The V gene is TRBV6-2 or TRBV6-3, the J gene TRBJ2-3; TRBD1 matches 7 bases. The CDR3 has 15 residues. V was clipped by 2 bases and J by 0 bases; unmatched bases: 2. Germline CDR1 and CDR2: MNHEY and SVGEGT. In DNA form, the CDR3 reads TGTGCCAGCAGTTACACGACAGGGAGCACAGATACGCAGTATTTT. Translating gives CASSYTTGSTDTQYF.

V usage is TRBV5-4 and J usage is TRBJ1-3; TRBD1 is a possible D gene (5 bases). In germline, CDR1 is SGHNT, CDR2 YYREEE (reference sequence). This CDR3 comprises 15 residues. Trimming pared 4 bases from V and 0 bases from J, leaving 11 bases between. CDR3 nucleotides: TGTGCCAGCAGCACCGGGACGGCCTCTGGAAACACCATATATTTT. Protein: CASSTGTASGNTIYF.

The chain links TRBV2 to TRBJ1-1; a possible D gene is TRBD1 (5 bases). The CDR3 totals 13 residues. V gave up 4 bases and J gave up 0 bases, with 6 bases separating them. Germline-derived CDR1 and CDR2 are SNHLY and FYNNEI. CDR3 coding DNA: TGTGCCAGCAGTGTACAGGTGAACACTGAAGCTTTCTTT. It specifies CASSVQVNTEAFF.

J is TRBJ1-2 and V is TRBV18; tentative D call: TRBD1 (5 bases). The CDR3 runs to 16 residues. Per germline, CDR1 KGHSH and CDR2 LQKENI. The V gene lost 3 bases and the J gene lost 2 bases, with 16 bases spanning the gap. The DNA of the CDR3 is TGTGCCAGCTCACCTGGGGGGATGTTCGACAACTATGGCTACACCTTC. This gives the protein CASSPGGMFDNYGYTF.

V usage is TRBV5-1 and J usage is TRBJ1-5; the D is unclear. Trimming took off 0 bases at V and 4 bases at J, with 5 bases between the two ends. In germline, CDR1 is SGHRS, CDR2 YFSETQ. This CDR3 comprises 13 residues. In nucleotides, the CDR3 is TGCGCCAGCAGCTTGGAAGTTAATCAGCCCCAGCATTTT. Protein product: CASSLEVNQPQHF. The full variable domain, rest sourced from reference TRBV5-1 and TRBJ1-5, is KAGVTQTPRYLIKTRGQQVTLSCSPISGHRSVSWYQQTPGQGLQFLFEYFSETQRNKGNFPGRFSGRQFSNSRSEMNVSTLELGDSALYLCASSLEVNQPQHFGDGTRLSIL.

The rearrangement links TRBV20-1 to TRBJ2-7; 8 bases map to TRBD2. The CDR3 contains 14 residues. Germline CDR1 DFQATT, CDR2 SNEGSKA (reference sequence). Losses at the gene ends were 3 bases for V and 3 bases for J; bases not matched to a gene: 7. CDR3 in amino acids: CSASASGSHYEQYF. The DNA for the CDR3 is TGCAGTGCTAGTGCCAGCGGGAGCCACTACGAGCAGTACTTC.

The chain has TRBV6-5 and TRBJ2-7, with TRBD1 matching 7 bases. The J segment lost 11 bases and the V segment lost 0 bases, leaving 10 bases of the junction unmatched. Germline V lookup: CDR1 MNHEY, CDR2 SVGAGI. The length of the CDR3 is 14 residues. The CDR3 here is CASSYSRGQVRKYF. Written as DNA, the CDR3 is TGTGCCAGCAGTTACTCGAGGGGGCAAGTCCGGAAGTACTTC.

The chain couples TRBV21-1 to TRBJ1-2. TRBV21-1 is a pseudogene locus. The CDR3 is made up of 19 amino acids. CDR3 residues: CASSKRVSRDGGWNYGYTF. The CDR3 nucleotides read TGTGCCAGCAGCAAAAGGGTAAGCCGAGACGGCGGATGGAACTATGGCTACACCTTC.

This clone was counted only a few times. The chain recombines TRBV5-1 with TRBJ1-2; a possible D gene is TRBD1 (5 bases). Trimming removed 2 bases from V and 4 bases from J, with 9 bases in between. Germline lookup yields CDR1 SGHRS and CDR2 YFSETQ. This CDR3 region has 13 residues. CDR3 amino acids: CASSFDRLYGYTF. The CDR3 nucleotides read TGCGCCAGCAGCTTCGACAGACTCTATGGCTACACCTTC.

This chain uses TRBV9 with TRBJ1-2; D uncertain. The CDR3 is made up of 16 amino acids. CDR1 is SGDLS, CDR2 YYNGEE, per germline. The germline V and J ends were trimmed by 1 base and 2 bases, with 15 bases remaining between them. The chain's CDR3 is CASSVRQDHRNYGYTF. The CDR3 DNA is TGTGCCAGCAGCGTACGGCAGGACCACCGAAACTATGGCTACACCTTC.

V is TRBV27 and J is TRBJ2-1; no clear D. The CDR3 spans 14 residues. Germline V gene sequence: CDR1 MNHEY, CDR2 SMNVEV (reference sequence). The ends were cut back, 5 bases at V and 6 bases at J, with 14 bases in the middle. CDR3: CASSPRWQANEQFF. Written as DNA, the CDR3 is TGTGCCAGCAGTCCCAGGTGGCAGGCCAATGAGCAGTTCTTC.

V gene TRBV20-1 combines with J gene TRBJ2-3; D is unclear. Germline values: CDR1 DFQATT, CDR2 SNEGSKA (reference sequence). Trimming shortened V by 4 bases and J by 5 bases, and 4 bases separated the two germline ends. This CDR3 contains 10 residues. The CDR3 DNA is TGCAGTGCTACACAAGATACGCAGTATTTT. Encoded protein: CSATQDTQYF.

CDR3 bases: TGTGCCAGCAGCAGGGTGGAGAACACCGGGGAGCTGTTTTTT. Translated, it gives CASSRVENTGELFF. The chain is built from TRBV5-6 and TRBJ2-2; no clear D gene. The V end was cut by 4 bases, the J end by 1 base, with 8 bases between. The CDR3 is 14 residues long. In germline, CDR1 is SGHDT, CDR2 YYEEEE.

V gene TRBV10-3 combines with J gene TRBJ1-1, with a possible D match to TRBD1 (5 bases). V was trimmed by 6 bases and J by 1 base, leaving 9 bases between them. Germline V gene lookup returns CDR1 ENHRY and CDR2 SYGVKD. The CDR3 has 13 residues. The CDR3 spells CAIRLTGNTEAFF. CDR3 coding DNA: TGTGCCATCAGACTAACAGGGAACACTGAAGCTTTCTTT.

The rearrangement joins TRBV12-5 to TRBJ1-2; 7 positions match TRBD1. The CDR3 is 14 residues long. The ends lost 1 base at V and 7 bases at J; junction bases unmatched: 6. Germline V lookup: CDR1 LGHNT, CDR2 FRNRAP. CDR3 protein: CASGLASGTVGYTF. The DNA of the CDR3 is TGTGCTAGTGGTTTGGCATCCGGGACAGTTGGCTACACCTTC.

This chain links TRBV24-1 with TRBJ2-2; 9 bases align to TRBD1. This CDR3 has 16 residues. V was clipped by 5 bases and J by 6 bases; unmatched bases: 9. CDR1 is KGHDR and CDR2 is SFDVKD in the germline V gene. The CDR3 nucleotides read TGTGCCACCAGTGGAGGGACAGGGAGAAAGGCCGGGGAGCTGTTTTTT. Protein product: CATSGGTGRKAGELFF.

The chain recombines TRBV27 with TRBJ1-4; D is perhaps TRBD1 (6 bases). CDR1 and CDR2 (germline): MNHEY, SMNVEV (reference sequence). The CDR3 covers 17 residues. V lost 2 bases to trimming and J lost 0 bases, with 13 bases between them. CDR3 sequence reads: CASSLRGRGATNEKLFF. CDR3 DNA: TGTGCCAGCAGTTTACGAGGCAGGGGTGCAACTAATGAAAAACTGTTTTTT.

This chain connects TRBV5-6 to TRBJ1-6; D gene uncertain. V was pared by 0 bases and J by 9 bases, with 7 bases between. The CDR3 is 13 amino acids. Germline values: CDR1 SGHDT, CDR2 YYEEEE. CDR3 residues: CASSLDKRSPLHF. CDR3 DNA: TGTGCCAGCAGCTTGGACAAACGTTCACCCCTCCACTTT.

V gene TRBV3-1 (or the pseudogene TRBV3-2) combines with J gene TRBJ2-3, with 7 bases aligning to TRBD2. The ends lost 8 bases at V and 5 bases at J; junction bases unmatched: 10. Germline V gives CDR1 LGHDT, CDR2 YNNKEL (reference sequence). There are 14 residues in the CDR3. In DNA, the CDR3 is TGTGCCAGCGGTCGGATGGGAGGGTTAGATACGCAGTATTTT. It yields the protein CASGRMGGLDTQYF.

The chain is built from TRBV28 and TRBJ1-1, with D maybe TRBD1 (6 bases). The CDR3 consists of 13 residues. The V end lost 2 bases, the J end lost 5 bases, and 9 bases lay between the germline ends. Germline V gene lookup returns CDR1 MDHEN and CDR2 SYDVKM. The CDR3 loop reads CASSLQGSTEAFF. Written as DNA, the CDR3 is TGTGCCAGCAGTTTACAGGGGAGTACTGAAGCTTTCTTT.

The V gene is TRBV5-1, the J gene TRBJ1-1; D remains unclear. V shed 4 bases and J shed 7 bases, with 26 bases lying between them. The germline CDR1 and CDR2 sequences are SGHRS and YFSETQ. The CDR3 is made up of 17 amino acids. The CDR3 DNA reads TGCGCCAGCAGCCCGCGGGATAGACGAACCTCTAAGTTTGAAGCTTTCTTT. Translating gives CASSPRDRRTSKFEAFF.

This clone was seen just once. This chain connects TRBV10-3 to TRBJ2-1, with D possibly TRBD2 on 5 matching bases. CDR1 and CDR2 (germline): ENHRY, SYGVKD. The CDR3 length is 15 residues. Trimming took off 6 bases at V and 0 bases at J, with 12 bases between the two ends. CDR3 protein: CAIRAVGSSYNEQFF. The CDR3 nucleotides are TGTGCCATCAGGGCCGTAGGGAGCTCCTACAATGAGCAGTTCTTC.

The chain has TRBV3-1 (or the pseudogene TRBV3-2) and TRBJ1-6, with D possibly being TRBD1 (5 bases). The CDR3 has 14 residues. Germline values: CDR1 LGHDT, CDR2 YNNKEL (reference sequence). V was cut by 3 bases and J by 10 bases, with 13 bases left in between. The CDR3 loop reads CASSQQFQGSPLHF. In nucleotides, the CDR3 is TGTGCCAGCAGCCAGCAATTTCAGGGATCACCCCTCCACTTT.

This CDR3 reads CASSPGLAGTGELFF. The CDR3, as DNA: TGCGCCAGCAGCCCGGGACTAGCGGGGACCGGGGAGCTGTTTTTT. V and J are TRBV5-1 and TRBJ2-2; 13 bases agree with TRBD2. Per the germline V gene, CDR1 is SGHRS and CDR2 is YFSETQ. There are 15 residues in the CDR3. The V and J ends lost 4 bases and 5 bases, in that order; junction bases with no gene match: 2. The full variable domain, its missing parts supplied by reference TRBV5-1 and TRBJ2-2, is KAGVTQTPRYLIKTRGQQVTLSCSPISGHRSVSWYQQTPGQGLQFLFEYFSETQRNKGNFPGRFSGRQFSNSRSEMNVSTLELGDSALYLCASSPGLAGTGELFFGEGSRLTVL.